The clone carrying this T cell receptor (beta chain) showed up just a few times. Its antigen is still unknown. Through template switching, a universal primer site was introduced, and the cDNA contained unique molecular identifiers. TCRdb reprocessed the 5' RACE reads via MiXCR and lists one record per CDR3 protein. The table includes just under 650,000 distinct CDR3 sequences, 7.1% detected once. This specimen comes from a study of identical twins. Overall study findings and caveats: Abundant beta clonotypes from cord blood bore fewer insertions; memory repertoires lacked this pattern.

No donor was unhealthy or non-Caucasian. V lost 4 bases to trimming and J lost 6 bases, with 16 bases between them. The CDR3 runs 15 residues. CDR1 LGHDT and CDR2 YNNKEL come from the germline V gene (reference sequence). The same sample was also studied in work on yellow fever vaccine responses in identical twins.

The source of this sequence is a woman aged 18-29 years in good health. This chain links TRBV3-1 with TRBJ2-4, with D possibly matching TRBD1 (6 bases). Sequencing was carried out using PBMCs. CDR3 amino acids: CASSLQPSTGNIQYF. DNA of the CDR3: TGTGCCAGCAGCCTCCAACCTTCGACAGGAAACATTCAGTACTTC.